Presented here are 28 T cell receptor beta chains from one specimen sequenced in a study of blood T cell repertoires in COVID-19. Using immunoSEQ multiplex PCR, the repertoire was profiled, and TCRdb retains in-frame clones only, with some absent. The sample lists roughly 300,000 clones, about 86% seen once, with about 12% in the top ten. The sample was peripheral blood. The receptors shown here come from a woman aged 30 to 39 with COVID-19, enrolled during active disease.

The count of this clone is one. The rearrangement uses TRBV6-6 and TRBJ1-5; TRBD1 matches at 7 bases. Germline V gene sequence: CDR1 MNHNY, CDR2 SVGAGI (reference sequence). Trimming cost V 7 bases and J 0 bases; bases outside gene matches: 6. The CDR3 is made up of 15 amino acids. The CDR3 sequence is CASIGTAYSNQPQHF. CDR3 sequence (DNA): TGTGCCAGCATCGGGACAGCTTATAGCAATCAGCCCCAGCATTTT.

J is TRBJ1-5 and V is TRBV7-2, with D possibly matching TRBD1 (6 bases). The CDR3 covers 14 residues. V dropped 5 bases and J dropped 7 bases, with 15 bases sitting between them. Germline V gene data show CDR1 as SGHTA and CDR2 as FQGNSA. Here the CDR3 reads CASSRDTTYQPQHF. CDR3 in DNA: TGTGCCAGCAGCCGGGACACTACTTACCAGCCCCAGCATTTT.

V usage is TRBV6-1 and J usage is TRBJ1-6; D is possibly TRBD1 (5 bases). The CDR3 runs 14 residues. Germline CDR1 MNHNS, CDR2 SASEGT. V was pared by 3 bases and J by 7 bases, with 10 bases between. The CDR3 region has the DNA TGTGCCAGCAGTGACGGGGGGGAAAATTCACCCCTCCACTTT. As protein: CASSDGGENSPLHF.

This chain connects TRBV4-2 to TRBJ2-7; TRBD1 matches 9 bases. The ends lost 4 bases at V and 6 bases at J; junction bases unmatched: 16. From germline, CDR1 is LGHNA and CDR2 YNFKEQ. The CDR3 loop spans 17 amino acids. The CDR3 reads CASSLKDTGTGFSEQYF. As DNA, the CDR3 is TGTGCCAGCAGCCTAAAAGACACCGGGACAGGGTTCTCCGAGCAGTACTTC.

This chain connects TRBV5-4 to TRBJ2-7; a weak D match, TRBD2 (5 bases). Between the trimmed V and J ends, which lost 4 bases and 3 bases, there was a span of 14 bases. The CDR3 has 14 residues. CDR1 and CDR2 (germline): SGHNT, YYREEE (reference sequence). DNA for the CDR3: TGTGCCAGCAGCCCAGGACTGGGGTTCTACGAGCAGTACTTC. It codes for CASSPGLGFYEQYF.

This chain uses TRBV28 with TRBJ2-7; 7 nucleotides line up with TRBD2. CDR1 is MDHEN, CDR2 SYDVKM, per germline. V dropped 4 bases and J dropped 0; count of bases not matched to a gene: 12. The CDR3 is 17 residues long. The DNA for the CDR3 is TGTGCCAGCAGTTACGCACGTATGTCGGGGGGCTCCTACGAGCAGTACTTC. This gives the protein CASSYARMSGGSYEQYF.

Notes on this clone: Other DNA sequences from this sample encode an identical CDR3 as well. This chain links TRBV5-4 with TRBJ2-3; the match to TRBD2 covers 8 bases. V dropped 4 bases and J dropped 1; count of bases not matched to a gene: 5. This CDR3 has 15 residues. Germline V gene data show CDR1 as SGHNT and CDR2 as YYREEE (reference sequence). CDR3 nucleotide sequence: TGTGCCAGCAGCAGTGACGGGGGGGGCACAGATACGCAGTATTTT. Amino acid sequence: CASSSDGGGTDTQYF.

This sequence joins TRBV2 and TRBJ2-2, with D tentatively TRBD1 (6 bases). The germline V gene encodes CDR1 SNHLY and CDR2 FYNNEI. V lost 8 bases to trimming and J lost 5 bases, with 18 bases between them. The CDR3 totals 15 residues. CDR3 in amino acids: CASLDLQGRTGELFF. The CDR3 nucleotides are TGTGCCAGCCTTGATTTACAGGGTAGGACCGGGGAGCTGTTTTTT.

The chain uses TRBV10-3 and TRBJ1-1, with 8 bases fitting TRBD1. The CDR3 contains 12 residues. From germline, CDR1 is ENHRY and CDR2 SYGVKD. V dropped 6 bases and J dropped 8; count of bases not matched to a gene: 5. The CDR3 DNA sequence: TGTGCCATCAGGGGGACAGGAGGAGAAGCTTTCTTT. It translates to CAIRGTGGEAFF.

The chain uses TRBV27 and TRBJ2-2, with D possibly being TRBD1 (7 bases). Per germline, CDR1 MNHEY and CDR2 SMNVEV (reference sequence). Trimming stripped 6 bases from V and 4 bases from J, with 15 bases between. The CDR3 consists of 15 residues. CDR3 sequence reads: CASREGARGTGELFF. DNA for the CDR3: TGTGCCAGCAGGGAGGGGGCACGGGGCACCGGGGAGCTGTTTTTT.

The J gene is TRBJ2-7, the V gene TRBV3-1 (or the pseudogene TRBV3-2), with 10 bases matching TRBD2. CDR3 length: 14 amino acids. Germline CDR1 LGHDT, CDR2 YNNKEL (reference sequence). V dropped 4 bases and J dropped 3; count of bases not matched to a gene: 3. CDR3 protein: CASSPASGGYEQYF. The CDR3 DNA reads TGTGCCAGCAGCCCGGCTAGCGGGGGCTACGAGCAGTACTTC.

This chain connects TRBV3-1 (or the pseudogene TRBV3-2) to TRBJ2-7; D is possibly TRBD1 (6 bases). The V and J ends lost 6 bases and 0 bases respectively, with 18 bases between them. The CDR3 consists of 16 residues. The V gene's germline CDR1 is LGHDT and CDR2 YNNKEL (reference sequence). CDR3 amino acids: CASSQTVGASSYEQYF. The CDR3 DNA reads as TGTGCCAGCAGTCAGACAGTGGGGGCCTCCTCCTACGAGCAGTACTTC.

The chain uses TRBV10-2 and TRBJ1-2, with a possible D match to TRBD1 (5 bases). Germline CDR1 and CDR2: WSHSY and SAAADI. Trimming removed 6 bases from V and 6 bases from J, with 17 bases in between. CDR3 length equals 14 residues. The CDR3, as DNA: TGCGCCAGCAGCCTCTCCAGGGAACGGCATGGCTACACCTTC. Amino acids: CASSLSRERHGYTF.

The rearrangement joins TRBV7-6 to TRBJ2-3; 10 positions match TRBD2. In germline, CDR1 is SGHVS, CDR2 FNYEAQ. The junction had 11 bases not matched to a gene; V was cut back by 5 bases and J by 3 bases. The CDR3 extends over 17 amino acids. DNA for the CDR3: TGTGCCAGCAGCCAGAGCGGGGGGGCTTGGAAAACAGATACGCAGTATTTT. This sequence encodes CASSQSGGAWKTDTQYF.

As regards this clone: This specimen includes other DNA sequences encoding the same CDR3. The J gene is TRBJ1-2, the V gene TRBV29-1, with D uncertain. The CDR3 loop spans 11 amino acids. Per the germline V gene, CDR1 is SQVTM and CDR2 is ANQGSEA. The V end lost 4 bases, the J end lost 6 bases, and 9 bases lay between the germline ends. The CDR3, as DNA: TGCAGCGTTGGGCGGGCGGATGGCTACACCTTC. Its protein is CSVGRADGYTF.

The chain couples TRBV12-3 or TRBV12-4 to TRBJ2-1, with D uncertain. The CDR3 contains 11 residues. V was trimmed by 3 bases and J by 9 bases, leaving 6 bases between them. The CDR3 nucleotides are TGTGCCAGCAGTTTTGCGGCTGAGCAGTTCTTC. Encoded protein: CASSFAAEQFF.

This clone has only one observation. This chain joins TRBV20-1 and TRBJ2-7; possible D gene TRBD2, 5 bases. The CDR3 contains 12 residues. Trimming pared 3 bases from V and 5 bases from J, leaving 11 bases between. Germline V gene sequence: CDR1 DFQATT, CDR2 SNEGSKA (reference sequence). The DNA for the CDR3 is TGCAGTGCTAGTCCTGCGGGCCACGAGCAGTACTTC. It translates to CSASPAGHEQYF.

The chain couples TRBV18 to TRBJ2-3, with D perhaps matching TRBD2 (6 bases). Germline V gene lookup returns CDR1 KGHSH and CDR2 LQKENI. V was trimmed by 5 bases and J by 0 bases, leaving 15 bases between them. CDR3 size: 16 residues. CDR3 sequence reads: CASSSPGTQSTDTQYF. CDR3 bases: TGTGCCAGCTCATCCCCGGGGACTCAAAGCACAGATACGCAGTATTTT.

The chain's CDR3 is CASSLSSREQYF. Written as DNA, the CDR3 is TGTGCCAGCAGCTTGTCCTCCAGGGAGCAGTACTTC. The chain is built from TRBV7-9 and TRBJ2-7; no clear D. The CDR3 sequence is 12 residues long. Germline values: CDR1 SEHNR, CDR2 FQNEAQ (reference sequence). V lost 3 bases and J lost 7, with 10 bases in between.

The chain carries TRBV5-5 and TRBJ1-5; 7 bases map to TRBD1. From germline, CDR1 is SGHKS and CDR2 YYEKEE (reference sequence). V lost 7 bases, J lost 2 bases, and 9 bases stayed unmatched. The CDR3 consists of 15 residues. The CDR3 protein is CASALEGAGNQPQHF. CDR3 DNA sequence: TGTGCCAGCGCCTTGGAGGGGGCGGGCAATCAGCCCCAGCATTTT.

The chain has TRBV19 and TRBJ2-7, with 9 bases that match TRBD1. The CDR3 extends over 17 amino acids. The ends lost 6 bases at V and 2 bases at J; junction bases unmatched: 14. Per the germline V gene, CDR1 is LNHDA and CDR2 is SQIVND (reference sequence). The CDR3 is CASRPNLGTGRAYEQYF. The CDR3 region has the DNA TGTGCCAGTAGGCCAAATTTGGGGACAGGGAGGGCCTACGAGCAGTACTTC.

The chain employs TRBV12-2 and TRBJ1-5; the tabulated D call, TRBD1, remains unverified against the DNA. TRBV12-2 corresponds to a pseudogene. There are 21 residues in the CDR3. CDR3 sequence reads: CASRDKCQGPYNYYSNQPQHF. For the CDR3, the DNA is TGTGCAAGTCGCGATAAATGTCAGGGGCCCTATAACTACTATAGCAATCAGCCCCAGCATTTT.

A single count supports this clone. CDR3 sequence: CASRAGGGEQYF. In nucleotides, the CDR3 is TGTGCCAGCAGAGCGGGAGGAGGCGAGCAGTACTTC. V usage is TRBV27 and J usage is TRBJ2-7; 9 nucleotides match TRBD2. Germline values: CDR1 MNHEY, CDR2 SMNVEV (reference sequence). The junction had 3 bases not matched to a gene; V was cut back by 6 bases and J by 6 bases. The CDR3 covers 12 residues.

V gene TRBV19 combines with J gene TRBJ2-7, with 7 bases that match TRBD1. Per germline, CDR1 LNHDA and CDR2 SQIVND (reference sequence). Trimming removed 3 bases from V and 0 bases from J; junction bases left unmatched: 11. The CDR3 is 17 amino acids. CDR3 bases: TGTGCCAGTAGTATTTTCTGGGATCGGGACAGCTCCTACGAGCAGTACTTC. Amino acid sequence: CASSIFWDRDSSYEQYF.

The rearrangement uses TRBV19 and TRBJ1-1, with D perhaps matching TRBD1 (6 bases). Per germline, CDR1 LNHDA and CDR2 SQIVND (reference sequence). With 9 bases removed from V and 0 bases from J, the gap between germline ends came to 14 bases. The CDR3 loop spans 14 amino acids. Here the CDR3 reads CASTQQGLNTEAFF. In DNA, the CDR3 is TGTGCCAGCACTCAACAGGGTTTGAACACTGAAGCTTTCTTT.

The chain joins TRBV7-9 to TRBJ1-6; 9 bases agree with TRBD1. There are 16 residues in the CDR3. The trim removed 5 bases at V and 7 bases at J, leaving 9 bases unmatched. Germline CDR1 reads SEHNR; CDR2 reads FQNEAQ (reference sequence). In DNA form, the CDR3 reads TGTGCCAGCAGCCTACAGGGGGCGTCTCTGAATTCACCCCTCCACTTT. Translating it yields CASSLQGASLNSPLHF.

This chain connects TRBV7-9 to TRBJ2-7, with TRBD2 matching 11 bases. V lost 2 bases and J lost 3; bases outside the gene matches: 9. This CDR3 is built from 17 residues. The germline V gene has CDR1 SEHNR and CDR2 FQNEAQ (reference sequence). The CDR3: CASSLTGPGLADYEQYF. The CDR3 nucleotides read TGTGCCAGCAGCTTAACAGGACCGGGACTAGCGGACTACGAGCAGTACTTC.

The chain couples TRBV27 to TRBJ2-7; tentatively, D is TRBD2 (7 bases). Trimming left V 5 bases short and J 7 bases short, with 12 bases between. The length of the CDR3 is 12 residues. Germline CDR1 is MNHEY and CDR2 is SMNVEV (reference sequence). The CDR3 region is CASSPRGGEQYF. The CDR3 region has the DNA TGTGCCAGCAGTCCAAGGGGGGGAGAGCAGTACTTC.